A selection of T cell receptor beta chains follows, all from one sample in a study of blood T cell repertoires in COVID-19. The protocol was immunoSEQ multiplex PCR, while the TCRdb copy is restricted to in-frame clones and leaves out a portion. The table has tens of thousands of clones, about 90% seen once. Sample: peripheral blood. The receptors shown here come from a woman older than 75 with active COVID-19. CDR3s include the opening cysteine and the closing phenylalanine or tryptophan. A D gene is named only where the DNA matches it firmly. The size field is filled for only some rows; it gives once, few, many or a size class.

>TRBJ2-1|TRBV10-3|TRBD1|-
TGTGCCATCAGTGAGTCAGAGGGGACAGAGAACTACAATGAGCAGTTCTTC
CAISESEGTENYNEQFF
>TRBJ2-3|TRBV9|TRBD2|-
TGTGCCAGCAGCCCTGTAGCGGGAGGGCCGGGAGATACGCAGTATTTT
CASSPVAGGPGDTQYF
>TRBJ1-5|TRBV6-1|-|-
TGTGCCAGCAGTGATTACGGGGGGTATAGCAATCAGCCCCAGCATTTT
CASSDYGGYSNQPQHF
>TRBJ2-7|TRBV19|TRBD1|-
TGTGCCAGTAGTTATCGACAGGGCGCCTACGAGCAGTACTTC
CASSYRQGAYEQYF
>TRBJ2-7|TRBV29-1|-|-
TGCAGCGTTGGTAGCGGTGATATGGGAGAGCAGTACTTC
CSVGSGDMGEQYF
>TRBJ1-2|TRBV7-9|-|-
TGTGCCAGCGGGGGGGGTGAACGGGCAGGCTACACCTTC
CASGGGERAGYTF
>TRBJ2-3|TRBV11-2|-|-
TGTGCCAGCAGCCCCCCGGGGAGCTACACAGATACGCAGTATTTT
CASSPPGSYTDTQYF
>TRBJ1-4|TRBV18|-|-
TGTGCCAGCTCACCACCGGACAGAAATAATGAAAAACTGTTTTTT
CASSPPDRNNEKLFF
>TRBJ2-7|TRBV28|TRBD2|-
TGTGCCAGCAGTTTAGTTAGCGGGAGGACCCCCTACGAGCAGTACTTC
CASSLVSGRTPYEQYF
>TRBJ2-2|TRBV19|-|-
TGTGCCAGTAGCCACGGTACGAACACCGGGGAGCTGTTTTTT
CASSHGTNTGELFF
>TRBJ1-2|TRBV6-6|TRBD1|-
TGTGCCAGCAGTTACGGAGGGGGCGCCTATGGCTACACCTTC
CASSYGGGAYGYTF
>TRBJ1-2|TRBV28|-|few
TGTGCCAGCAGTTTGGAGGAGGCAGGTCCTAACTATGGCTACACCTTC
CASSLEEAGPNYGYTF
>TRBJ2-5|TRBV11-1|-|once
TGTGCCAGCAGCTCAGCCTGGAGGGAGACCCAGTACTTC
CASSSAWRETQYF
>TRBJ2-3|TRBV5-6|-|-
TGTGCCAGCAGCCAGGGCCCCGCGCGCACAGATACGCAGTATTTT
CASSQGPARTDTQYF
>TRBJ2-3|TRBV5-1|-|-
TGCGCCAGCAGCTTGCAACGACCGGGCGGGGTGGGTGTTGCAGATACGCAGTATTTT
CASSLQRPGGVGVADTQYF
>TRBJ2-2|TRBV15|TRBD1|-
TGTGCCACTCGGACAGGGGGCGCGAGGACCGGGGAGCTGTTTTTT
CATRTGGARTGELFF
>TRBJ2-7|TRBV6-6|TRBD1|-
TGTGCCAGCAGTGACAGGGGGACCTACGAGCAGTACTTC
CASSDRGTYEQYF
>TRBJ2-5|TRBV28|TRBD2|-
TGTGCCAGCAGGACAATAGCGGGAGGGGGAGAGACCCAGTACTTC
CASRTIAGGGETQYF
>TRBJ2-6|TRBV5-1|TRBD2|-
TGCGCCAGCAGCTTGTTTGTAGCGGGAATCTCTGGGGCCAACGTCCTGACTTTC
CASSLFVAGISGANVLTF
>TRBJ1-1|TRBV18|-|-
TGTGCCAGCTCACCACAGGGAGCCACTGAAGCTTTCTTT
CASSPQGATEAFF
>TRBJ2-1|TRBV11-2|TRBD2|-
TGTGCCAGCAGCTACCTCGGGGTAGCGGGAGTCATCTACAATGAGCAGTTCTTC
CASSYLGVAGVIYNEQFF
>TRBJ1-1|TRBV6-4|-|-
TGTGCCAGCAGCAATACAGGGCCTTGGGGGAACACTGAAGCTTTCTTT
CASSNTGPWGNTEAFF
>TRBJ2-5|TRBV5-1|-|-
TGCGCCAGCAACCTCTCGCCGGGGGACGCCACCCAGTACTTC
CASNLSPGDATQYF
>TRBJ2-7|TRBV3-1/TRBV3-2|-|-
TGTGCCAGCACCCTAACCCGGGGCGAGCAGTACTTC
CASTLTRGEQYF
>TRBJ1-1|TRBV28|-|-
TGTGCCAGCAGTTTCCTCCGAGCAAGGAGAACTGAAGCTTTCTTT
CASSFLRARRTEAFF
>TRBJ1-1|TRBV20-1|-|-
TGCAGTGCTCCCCCCGGCACTGAAGCTTTCTTT
CSAPPGTEAFF
>TRBJ2-1|TRBV11-1|TRBD2|-
TGTGCCAGCAGCGCGACTAGCGGGTCCTACAATGAGCAGTTCTTC
CASSATSGSYNEQFF
>TRBJ2-1|TRBV11-1|TRBD2|-
TGTGCCAGCAGTCGGAGCGGGAGGGCCAGTAATGAGCAGTTCTTC
CASSRSGRASNEQFF
>TRBJ2-3|TRBV27|TRBD2|-
TGTGCCAGCAGTTTAAGGACTAGCGGGACCTACGGGAGGGATACGCAGTATTTT
CASSLRTSGTYGRDTQYF
>TRBJ2-1|TRBV3-1/TRBV3-2|TRBD2|-
TGTGCCAGCAGCCAAGAGCCAGCGGGAGTGGGTAATGAGCAGTTCTTC
CASSQEPAGVGNEQFF
>TRBJ2-1|TRBV19|TRBD2|-
TGTGCCAGTAGTTACGAACTAGCGGGCTACAATGAGCAGTTCTTC
CASSYELAGYNEQFF
>TRBJ1-5|TRBV27|TRBD1|once
TGTGCCAGCAGTTTAACCGGGACAGGGTTTCGGAATCAGCCCCAGCATTTT
CASSLTGTGFRNQPQHF
>TRBJ1-2|TRBV28|-|-
TGTGCCAGCAGTCGATCGGGGGGGCCTAACTATGGCTACACCTTC
CASSRSGGPNYGYTF
>TRBJ2-7|TRBV24-1|TRBD2|-
TGTGCCACCAGTGACCGTAGCGGGGGGCTTTACGAGCAGTACTTC
CATSDRSGGLYEQYF
>TRBJ1-1|TRBV7-8|-|-
TGTGCCAGCAGCCTAGCCGCGGGGGAAGCTTTCTTT
CASSLAAGEAFF
>TRBJ2-3|TRBV6-6|TRBD2|-
TGTGCCAGCAGCCTTAGCGGGGAAGTCACAGATACGCAGTATTTT
CASSLSGEVTDTQYF
>TRBJ2-1|TRBV30|TRBD2|-
TGTGCCAGTTCTAGCGGGAGGTGTAATGAGCAGTTCTTC
CASSSGRCNEQFF
>TRBJ2-6|TRBV18|-|once
TGTGCCAGCTCACGGGAAGGCAGGGGAAGTAATGGGGCCAACGTCCTGACTTTC
CASSREGRGSNGANVLTF
>TRBJ2-3|TRBV6-6|TRBD2|-
TGTGCCAGCAGTCCCAAGCGGGAGGGCCGGGATACGCAGTATTTT
CASSPKREGRDTQYF
>TRBJ2-5|TRBV18|-|-
TGTGCCAGCTCACCAGGGGGCAAAGAGACCCAGTACTTC
CASSPGGKETQYF
>TRBJ2-7|TRBV10-3|-|-
TGTGCCATCAGTGAGAACACCTACGAGCAGTACTTC
CAISENTYEQYF
>TRBJ1-4|TRBV19|TRBD1|-
TGTGCCAGCAAATACAGGGGGCTTGAAAAACTGTTTTTT
CASKYRGLEKLFF
>TRBJ1-2|TRBV7-2|TRBD1|-
TGTGCCACTTCACCCGGTGGACAGGGGGCCGGTGGCTACACCTTC
CATSPGGQGAGGYTF
>TRBJ2-7|TRBV4-1|TRBD1|once
TGCGCCAGCAGCCAGCGGACAGGGGAGGTGCAGTACTTC
CASSQRTGEVQYF
>TRBJ1-2|TRBV18|-|-
TGTGCCAGCTCACCACTTCTAAAGGGGGGGATGACCGGTGGCTACACCTTC
CASSPLLKGGMTGGYTF
>TRBJ2-1|TRBV19|-|few
TGTGCCAGTAGTATTGGGATAGAGGGCCATGAGCAGTTCTTC
CASSIGIEGHEQFF
>TRBJ2-1|TRBV7-6|-|-
TGTGCCAGCAGCTTAGTGGGACTGGATTTGTTGAATGAGCAGTTCTTC
CASSLVGLDLLNEQFF
>TRBJ2-7|TRBV6-2/TRBV6-3|TRBD1|-
TGTGCCAGCAGCAGGGACAGGGGCCCCTCCTACGAGCAGTACTTC
CASSRDRGPSYEQYF
>TRBJ1-3|TRBV28|-|-
TGTGCCAGCACCCGCGGGTCACGCTCTGGAAACACCATATATTTT
CASTRGSRSGNTIYF
>TRBJ2-7|TRBV5-1|TRBD2|-
TGCGCCAGCAGCTTGGCCGGGACTAGCGGGACCTACCACATCTACGAGCAGTACTTC
CASSLAGTSGTYHIYEQYF
>TRBJ2-2|TRBV10-3|TRBD2|-
TGTGCCATCAGCCAAACTAGCGGGAGTAACCCCGGGGAGCTGTTTTTT
CAISQTSGSNPGELFF